This is a list of T cell receptor beta chains from one sample in a study of blood T cell repertoires in COVID-19. Method: immunoSEQ multiplex PCR; TCRdb's copy keeps in-frame clones and lacks some. The table has 140,000 to 150,000 clones, 84% seen once. Sample: PBMCs or T cells enriched from blood (not recorded which). These receptors all come from a woman between 45 and 65 years old who had been exposed to COVID-19. Both conserved end residues are part of each CDR3. A D gene is named only where the DNA matches it firmly. The size entry is marked missing in some rows and otherwise reads once, few, many or a size class.

TRBV7-2	once	TRBJ2-2	-	TGTGCCAGCAGCCCTCCTAGCGGGGAGCTGTTTTTT	CASSPPSGELFF
TRBV7-8	-	TRBJ2-1	TRBD2	TGTGCCAGCAGCAAACTAGCGGGGGGTTCCGGCTACAATGAGCAGTTCTTC	CASSKLAGGSGYNEQFF
TRBV3-1/TRBV3-2	-	TRBJ2-3	TRBD2	TGTGCCAGCAGCCAAGATCGGCTAGCGGGTATCACAGATACGCAGTATTTT	CASSQDRLAGITDTQYF
TRBV11-3	-	TRBJ2-1	-	TGTGCCAGCAGCTTAGCTAGGGGGAAGGCTAATGAGCAGTTCTTC	CASSLARGKANEQFF
TRBV6-5	-	TRBJ2-7	-	TGTGCCAGCAGTTACCAACAGGGTTATGAGCAGTACTTC	CASSYQQGYEQYF
TRBV19	-	TRBJ1-5	-	TGTGCCAGTACACATCGGGGAACCGGTCAGCCCCAGCATTTT	CASTHRGTGQPQHF
TRBV7-9	-	TRBJ1-1	-	TGTGCCAGCAGCTGGGGGCGCACTGAAGCTTTCTTT	CASSWGRTEAFF
TRBV7-2	-	TRBJ2-1	TRBD2	TGTGCCAGCATCCAAAGGGCCATAGCGGGCAATGAGCAGTTCTTC	CASIQRAIAGNEQFF
TRBV15	-	TRBJ2-3	TRBD2	TGTGCCACCAGCAGAGAACGGACTAGCGGAAATAAAGTGGATACGCAGTATTTT	CATSRERTSGNKVDTQYF
TRBV29-1	-	TRBJ2-1	-	TGCAGCGTTGAAGAAGGCGGGAATGAGCAGTTCTTC	CSVEEGGNEQFF
TRBV7-8	-	TRBJ1-2	-	TGTGCCAGCAGCTTAGTGACAGAGCCTTATGGCTACACCTTC	CASSLVTEPYGYTF
TRBV6-5	-	TRBJ2-7	TRBD1	TGTGCCAGCAGACGCGGGACAGGCGTCTCCTACGAGCAGTACTTC	CASRRGTGVSYEQYF
TRBV6-2/TRBV6-3	-	TRBJ2-1	TRBD1	TGTGCCAGCAGTCCGAGCCTCAGGGGGTACAATGAGCAGTTCTTC	CASSPSLRGYNEQFF
TRBV6-5	once	TRBJ2-7	TRBD2	TGTGCCAGCAGTTACTCGCGGGGGGCCTACGAGCAGTACTTC	CASSYSRGAYEQYF
TRBV19	-	TRBJ2-1	TRBD2	TGTGCCAGTAGTATACTAGCGGGGAGCCGAAACGAGCAGTTCTTC	CASSILAGSRNEQFF
TRBV11-2	-	TRBJ1-2	TRBD1	TGTGCCAGCAACCCTCCTGGGACAGGGGGCATCCATGGCTACACCTTC	CASNPPGTGGIHGYTF
TRBV6-5	-	TRBJ1-4	-	TGTGCCAGCATCAATCCAACAACTAATGAAAAACTGTTTTTT	CASINPTTNEKLFF
TRBV5-1	-	TRBJ2-1	TRBD2	TGCGCCAGCAGCTTGACTAGCGGGGGTCCATACAATGAGCAGTTCTTC	CASSLTSGGPYNEQFF
TRBV6-5	-	TRBJ2-1	TRBD2	TGTGCCAGCAGTTACAGAGGTGGACTAGCTAACAATGAGCAGTTCTTC	CASSYRGGLANNEQFF
TRBV5-1	few	TRBJ1-3	-	TGCGCCAGCAGCTCGGGGAGCTCTGGAAACACCATATATTTT	CASSSGSSGNTIYF
TRBV29-1	-	TRBJ1-5	TRBD1	TGCAGCGTTGGACAGGGGTTAAATCAGCCCCAGCATTTT	CSVGQGLNQPQHF
TRBV5-5	once	TRBJ2-3	TRBD1	TGTGCCAGCAGCTGGACAGGTTATAGCACAGATACGCAGTATTTT	CASSWTGYSTDTQYF
TRBV11-2	-	TRBJ2-6	-	TGTGCCAGCAGCTTGGACAGTTGGAGCTCTGGGGCCAACGTCCTGACTTTC	CASSLDSWSSGANVLTF
TRBV19	-	TRBJ2-7	TRBD2	TGTGCCAGTAGTAAGGCGGGAGGAGCGTGGGAGCAGTACTTC	CASSKAGGAWEQYF
TRBV9	-	TRBJ2-7	-	TGTGCCAGCAGCGTAGGGGGAGCCACCTACGAGCAGTACTTC	CASSVGGATYEQYF
TRBV5-1	-	TRBJ2-3	-	TGCGCCAGCAGCGACTTAGATACGCAGTATTTT	CASSDLDTQYF
TRBV7-2	once	TRBJ1-3	TRBD1	TGTGCCAGCAGCTTAGGTACAGGGGTAACTGGAAACACCATATATTTT	CASSLGTGVTGNTIYF
TRBV18	-	TRBJ1-4	-	TGTGCCAGCTCACCTGGACAGCTAGCAACTAATGAAAAACTGTTTTTT	CASSPGQLATNEKLFF
TRBV18	-	TRBJ2-1	-	TGTGCCAGCTCACCCCTGACAGGAACTACGGCCGAGCAGTTCTTC	CASSPLTGTTAEQFF
TRBV4-2	once	TRBJ2-3	TRBD2	TGTGCCAGCAGCCAAGATCTAAATGGGCTAGCGGGGGGGAGCACAGATACGCAGTATTTT	CASSQDLNGLAGGSTDTQYF
TRBV9	-	TRBJ2-7	TRBD1	TGTGCCAGCAGCCCCCGACAGGGGTCCTACGAGCAGTACTTC	CASSPRQGSYEQYF
TRBV9	-	TRBJ1-5	-	TGTGCCAGCAGCGGTGGCCCAAATCAGCCCCAGCATTTT	CASSGGPNQPQHF
TRBV14	few	TRBJ1-6	TRBD1	TGTGCCAGCAGCACCAACAGGGGGGATTATTCACCCCTCCACTTT	CASSTNRGDYSPLHF
TRBV6-2/TRBV6-3	-	TRBJ2-5	TRBD1	TGTGCCAGCAGTTACCTTTTGGGATCGACAGGGGCCCATGGAAGAGAGACCCAGTACTTC	CASSYLLGSTGAHGRETQYF
TRBV3-1/TRBV3-2	-	TRBJ1-4	TRBD1	TGTGCCAGCAGCCAAGATTCAGGGGGCGTACTCAATGAAAAACTGTTTTTT	CASSQDSGGVLNEKLFF
TRBV5-4	-	TRBJ1-1	-	TGTGCCAGCAGCCTGCAGGGGAACACTGAAGCTTTCTTT	CASSLQGNTEAFF
TRBV3-1/TRBV3-2	-	TRBJ2-1	TRBD2	TGTGCCAGCAGCCAAGATCTGACTAGCTCTACGAGGGGCAATGAGCAGTTCTTC	CASSQDLTSSTRGNEQFF
TRBV19	-	TRBJ2-7	-	TGTGCCAGTAGAGGGGAAGGGTACGAGCAGTACTTC	CASRGEGYEQYF
TRBV7-9	-	TRBJ2-1	TRBD2	TGTGCCAGCAGCCGGTTACTAGCGGGAGGGCCCAATGAGCAGTTCTTC	CASSRLLAGGPNEQFF
TRBV29-1	-	TRBJ1-1	-	TGCAGCGGTGAACAGGTTAAGAACACTGAAGCTTTCTTT	CSGEQVKNTEAFF
TRBV10-3	-	TRBJ1-6	TRBD1	TGTGCCATCGGAAGGGGACAGGAGGGTTCACCCCTCCACTTT	CAIGRGQEGSPLHF
TRBV10-3	-	TRBJ1-6	TRBD1	TGTGCCATTGGGACAGGGGTCGTCAATTCACCCCTCCACTTT	CAIGTGVVNSPLHF
TRBV10-1	once	TRBJ2-1	TRBD1	TGCGCCAGCAGTGAAGCGACAGGGATCGGTGAGCAGTTCTTC	CASSEATGIGEQFF
TRBV30	-	TRBJ1-1	-	TGTGCCTGGAGGCAGGGCACTGGGACTGAAGCTTTCTTT	CAWRQGTGTEAFF
TRBV19	-	TRBJ2-5	-	TGTGCCAGTGGGAGATTGGAGACCCAGTACTTC	CASGRLETQYF
TRBV5-6	-	TRBJ2-1	-	TGTGCCAGCAGCTTCGCGTATGAGCAGTTCTTC	CASSFAYEQFF
TRBV9	-	TRBJ1-2	-	TGTGCCAGCAGCCTGGACAGTGCCCCGGGTGGCTACACCTTC	CASSLDSAPGGYTF
TRBV18	once	TRBJ2-5	-	TGTGCCAGCTCACCCGGCTTACGCGGATTCGAGGAGACCCAGTACTTC	CASSPGLRGFEETQYF
TRBV27	once	TRBJ1-5	TRBD1	TGTGCCAGCAGTTTAGGGGACAGGGCTGGTCAGCCCCAGCATTTT	CASSLGDRAGQPQHF
TRBV19	once	TRBJ1-1	-	TGTGCCAGTAGTTCCCGAGGGAGGGGTATTGGGAAGGACACTGAAGCTTTCTTT	CASSSRGRGIGKDTEAFF
TRBV20-1	-	TRBJ1-3	-	TGCAGTGCTAGTCCGACAGTCTCCGGAAACACCATATATTTT	CSASPTVSGNTIYF
TRBV19	once	TRBJ1-5	TRBD1	TGTGCCAGTAAGGTAGGACCTGACAGGGGCAATCAGCCCCAGCATTTT	CASKVGPDRGNQPQHF
TRBV6-5	-	TRBJ1-2	TRBD1	TGTGCCAGCAGTTCTGACGGGACAGCTCTCTATGGCTACACCTTC	CASSSDGTALYGYTF
TRBV20-1	-	TRBJ1-1	-	TGCAGTGACCTATGGGCCCTCCAAGCTTTCTTT	CSDLWALQAFF
TRBV15	-	TRBJ2-4	-	TGTGCCACCAGCATAGTAGCCATAGACATTCAGTACTTC	CATSIVAIDIQYF
TRBV15	-	TRBJ2-4	-	TGTGCCACCAGCAGAGCGGTTAGGGGGACCAAAAACATTCAGTACTTC	CATSRAVRGTKNIQYF
TRBV7-9	-	TRBJ2-1	TRBD2	TGTGCCAGCAGCCCCCGGGTCCTAGCGGGCGACTCCTACAATGAGCAGTTCTTC	CASSPRVLAGDSYNEQFF